The 24 T cell receptor beta chains given below trace back to one sample, sequenced in a study of blood T cell repertoires in COVID-19. The protocol was immunoSEQ multiplex PCR, while the TCRdb copy is restricted to in-frame clones and leaves out a portion. The sample carries about 59,000 clones, about four fifths recorded once. Source material: peripheral blood. All receptors derive from an elderly woman with acute or convalescent COVID-19.

This clone was recorded once. The V gene is TRBV19, the J gene TRBJ1-3, with a weak D call TRBD1 (5 bases). This CDR3 is 15 amino acids long. V was cut by 3 bases and J by 0 bases, with 9 bases left in between. CDR1 is LNHDA, CDR2 SQIVND, per germline (reference sequence). CDR3 coding DNA: TGTGCCAGTAGTATCCGGGACTACTCTGGAAACACCATATATTTT. Its translation: CASSIRDYSGNTIYF.

J is TRBJ1-2 and V is TRBV5-4, with 10 bases identical to TRBD1. The junction had 5 bases not matched to a gene; V was cut back by 0 bases and J by 6 bases. Germline V gene sequence: CDR1 SGHNT, CDR2 YYREEE (reference sequence). The CDR3 spans 15 residues. The CDR3 DNA follows: TGTGCCAGCAGCTTGGGGGACAGGGGCCCGAATGGCTACACCTTC. Amino acids: CASSLGDRGPNGYTF.

V is TRBV6-5 and J is TRBJ1-1; 7 bases line up with TRBD1. The CDR3 has 11 residues. V shed 6 bases and J 9 bases; nucleotides not matched to a gene: 4. CDR1 and CDR2 (germline): MNHEY, SVGAGI. This CDR3 is CASRIQGKAFF. The CDR3 DNA reads TGTGCCAGCAGGATACAGGGGAAAGCTTTCTTT.

The V gene is TRBV7-3, the J gene TRBJ1-6; D perhaps matches TRBD1 (5 bases). Trimming took 4 bases from V and 4 from J, leaving 11 bases between them. This CDR3 region has 15 residues. Germline CDR1 and CDR2: SGHTA and FQGTGA. The CDR3 region has the DNA TGTGCCAGCAGCTCGGGGGGAACTTATAATTCACCCCTCCACTTT. This sequence encodes CASSSGGTYNSPLHF. The whole variable domain, remainder taken from reference TRBV7-3 and TRBJ1-6, is GAGVSQTPSNKVTEKGKYVELRCDPISGHTALYWYRQSLGQGPEFLIYFQGTGAADDSGLPNDRFFAVRPEGSVSTLKIQRTERGDSAVYLCASSSGGTYNSPLHFGNGTRLTVT.

V is TRBV29-1 and J is TRBJ2-7; 8 bases map to TRBD1. V shed 6 bases and J 3 bases; nucleotides not matched to a gene: 4. The CDR3 consists of 12 residues. The germline gives CDR1 SQVTM, CDR2 ANQGSEA. The CDR3 DNA follows: TGCAGCGTCGGACAGGGAAACTACGAGCAGTACTTC. It codes for CSVGQGNYEQYF.

The gene calls are TRBV28 and TRBJ1-4; TRBD1 agrees at 9 bases. Per germline, CDR1 MDHEN and CDR2 SYDVKM. The CDR3 contains 13 residues. The J segment lost 8 bases and the V segment lost 6 bases, leaving 4 bases of the junction unmatched. This CDR3 reads CASSPGQGEKLFF. The CDR3, as DNA: TGTGCCAGCAGCCCGGGACAGGGAGAAAAACTGTTTTTT.

J is TRBJ1-2 and V is TRBV5-1; 10 nucleotides agree with TRBD1. This CDR3 has 15 residues. CDR1 and CDR2 from the germline V gene are SGHRS and YFSETQ. Trimming removed 3 bases from V and 3 bases from J; junction bases left unmatched: 5. The CDR3 region is CASSSRDRGDYGYTF. The DNA for the CDR3 is TGCGCCAGCAGCTCACGGGACAGGGGAGACTATGGCTACACCTTC.

This chain connects TRBV5-6 to TRBJ2-2; D perhaps matches TRBD2 (5 bases). Trimming left V 2 bases short and J 8 bases short, with 10 bases between. The V gene's germline CDR1 is SGHDT and CDR2 YYEEEE. The CDR3 contains 13 residues. The CDR3 DNA follows: TGTGCCAGCAGCTTAAGCAGCGGAGGGGAGCTGTTTTTT. Its translation is CASSLSSGGELFF.

This rearrangement joins TRBV9 to TRBJ1-1; D remains unclear. The CDR3 sequence is 15 residues long. CDR1 and CDR2 (germline): SGDLS, YYNGEE. Trimming pared 4 bases from V and 4 bases from J, leaving 17 bases between. The CDR3 region has the DNA TGTGCCAGCAGCCGGGAGCCATCGGATATCACTGAAGCTTTCTTT. As protein: CASSREPSDITEAFF.

This clone was seen only a few times. This sequence joins TRBV3-1 (or the pseudogene TRBV3-2) and TRBJ1-2; TRBD1 matches at 8 bases. CDR3 length equals 15 residues. The germline CDR1 and CDR2 sequences are LGHDT and YNNKEL (reference sequence). V dropped 4 bases and J dropped 8; count of bases not matched to a gene: 12. DNA of the CDR3: TGTGCCAGCAGCCGCTCCGAGGACAGGGTAAGCGGCTACACCTTC. Translated: CASSRSEDRVSGYTF.

The V and J genes are TRBV28 and TRBJ1-5; maybe TRBD1 (6 bases). The CDR3 has 15 amino acids. V dropped 5 bases and J dropped 6 bases, with 17 bases sitting between them. From germline, CDR1 is MDHEN and CDR2 SYDVKM. Here the CDR3 reads CASSPRTGYGQPQHF. The CDR3 nucleotides read TGTGCCAGCAGTCCCCGTACAGGGTACGGTCAGCCCCAGCATTTT.

The chain is built from TRBV13 and TRBJ1-2, with 8 bases fitting TRBD1. V dropped 5 bases and J dropped 8; count of bases not matched to a gene: 10. There are 14 residues in the CDR3. Germline V lookup: CDR1 PRHDT, CDR2 FYEKMQ (reference sequence). The DNA for the CDR3 is TGTGCCAGCAGCCCTGGACAGGGAAGGGAGGGCTACACCTTC. This gives the protein CASSPGQGREGYTF. Supplemented by reference TRBV13 and TRBJ1-2, the full variable domain reads AAGVIQSPRHLIKEKRETATLKCYPIPRHDTVYWYQQGPGQDPQFLISFYEKMQSDKGSIPDRFSAQQFSDYHSELNMSSLELGDSALYFCASSPGQGREGYTFGSGTRLTVV.

The gene calls are TRBV30 and TRBJ2-5, with TRBD2 matching 7 bases. Germline CDR1 GTSNPN, CDR2 SVGIG (reference sequence). The CDR3 is 16 residues long. V lost 8 bases, J lost 3 bases, and 18 bases stayed unmatched. CDR3: CASRDWGGWSKETQYF. DNA for the CDR3: TGTGCCAGCCGGGATTGGGGGGGATGGTCGAAAGAGACCCAGTACTTC.

J is TRBJ2-7 and V is TRBV9; TRBD1 agrees at 8 bases. Trimming cost V 0 bases and J 5 bases; bases outside gene matches: 10. This CDR3 is built from 16 residues. CDR1 is SGDLS and CDR2 is YYNGEE in the germline V gene. CDR3 residues: CASSVESRTGINEQYF. The CDR3 coding sequence is TGTGCCAGCAGCGTAGAAAGTAGGACAGGGATCAACGAGCAGTACTTC.

The CDR3 reads CASSLASSATNEKLFF. DNA of the CDR3: TGTGCCAGCAGCTTAGCGTCGTCTGCAACTAATGAAAAACTGTTTTTT. The chain uses TRBV7-9 and TRBJ1-4; D is uncertain. The germline gives CDR1 SEHNR, CDR2 FQNEAQ (reference sequence). Trimming removed 0 bases at V and 0 bases at J, with 8 bases between. There are 16 residues in the CDR3.

The J gene is TRBJ2-4, the V gene TRBV12-3 or TRBV12-4; D unresolved. V lost 0 bases, J lost 6 bases, and 6 bases lay in between. The CDR3 consists of 13 residues. CDR3 residues: CASSLAGPNIQYF. For the CDR3, the DNA is TGTGCCAGCAGTTTAGCGGGCCCAAACATTCAGTACTTC.

The chain combines TRBV6-5 with TRBJ1-1; perhaps TRBD1 as D (6 bases). The CDR3 loop spans 11 amino acids. Trimming shortened V by 6 bases and J by 11 bases, and 13 bases separated the two germline ends. The germline gives CDR1 MNHEY, CDR2 SVGAGI. For the CDR3, the DNA is TGTGCCAGCAGGACGGCAGGGGCGGCTTTCTTT. As protein: CASRTAGAAFF.

This chain uses TRBV4-1 with TRBJ1-1, with TRBD1 as a possible D gene (6 bases). CDR1 and CDR2 from the germline V gene are MGHRA and YSYEKL. V gave up 6 bases and J gave up 1 base, with 9 bases separating them. This CDR3 has 13 amino acids. The CDR3 nucleotides are TGCGCCAGCAGGCTGGGACAGAACACTGAAGCTTTCTTT. Translating gives CASRLGQNTEAFF.

The chain recombines TRBV6-5 with TRBJ1-4, with 10 bases that match TRBD1. V lost 10 bases and J lost 2; bases outside the gene matches: 4. The germline CDR1 and CDR2 sequences are MNHEY and SVGAGI. The CDR3 covers 14 residues. DNA for the CDR3: TGTGCCACCCGGACAGGGGGGACTAATGAAAAACTGTTTTTT. Its translation is CATRTGGTNEKLFF.

The J gene is TRBJ1-5, the V gene TRBV6-6, with D maybe TRBD1 (6 bases). V was pared by 6 bases and J by 3 bases, with 15 bases between. Germline CDR1 MNHNY, CDR2 SVGAGI (reference sequence). The CDR3 consists of 15 residues. The CDR3 region has the DNA TGTGCCAGCAGCCAACCGGGGGGCAACAATCAGCCCCAGCATTTT. It specifies CASSQPGGNNQPQHF.

This chain links TRBV7-3 with TRBJ2-3; 7 nucleotides agree with TRBD1. This CDR3 is built from 14 residues. The junction had 7 bases not matched to a gene; V was cut back by 6 bases and J by 4 bases. Per the germline V gene, CDR1 is SGHTA and CDR2 is FQGTGA. The CDR3 DNA follows: TGTGCCAGCAGGAGGGACAGTTTGGCAGATACGCAGTATTTT. Its translation is CASRRDSLADTQYF.

This chain joins TRBV3-1 (or the pseudogene TRBV3-2) and TRBJ2-1; D is ambiguous. Germline CDR1 LGHDT, CDR2 YNNKEL (reference sequence). CDR3 length: 12 residues. The V and J ends lost 4 bases and 9 bases respectively, with 10 bases between them. The CDR3, as DNA: TGTGCCAGCAGCCTAAGACCGGGTGAGCAGTTCTTC. It specifies CASSLRPGEQFF.

The chain uses TRBV5-4 and TRBJ1-1, with 9 bases aligning to TRBD1. Germline trimming cut 4 bases from V and 2 bases from J; bases unmatched to any gene: 3. This CDR3 region has 14 residues. Germline V gene data show CDR1 as SGHNT and CDR2 as YYREEE (reference sequence). CDR3 loop: CASSKGQGNTEAFF. The DNA for the CDR3 is TGTGCCAGCAGCAAGGGACAGGGAAACACTGAAGCTTTCTTT.

The J gene is TRBJ1-5, the V gene TRBV28, with TRBD1 matching over 9 bases. Germline CDR1 is MDHEN and CDR2 is SYDVKM. The length of the CDR3 is 15 residues. The J segment lost 4 bases and the V segment lost 5 bases, leaving 6 bases of the junction unmatched. The CDR3 region has the DNA TGTGCCAGCAGTCCCGGACAGGGGATAAATCAGCCCCAGCATTTT. It translates to CASSPGQGINQPQHF.